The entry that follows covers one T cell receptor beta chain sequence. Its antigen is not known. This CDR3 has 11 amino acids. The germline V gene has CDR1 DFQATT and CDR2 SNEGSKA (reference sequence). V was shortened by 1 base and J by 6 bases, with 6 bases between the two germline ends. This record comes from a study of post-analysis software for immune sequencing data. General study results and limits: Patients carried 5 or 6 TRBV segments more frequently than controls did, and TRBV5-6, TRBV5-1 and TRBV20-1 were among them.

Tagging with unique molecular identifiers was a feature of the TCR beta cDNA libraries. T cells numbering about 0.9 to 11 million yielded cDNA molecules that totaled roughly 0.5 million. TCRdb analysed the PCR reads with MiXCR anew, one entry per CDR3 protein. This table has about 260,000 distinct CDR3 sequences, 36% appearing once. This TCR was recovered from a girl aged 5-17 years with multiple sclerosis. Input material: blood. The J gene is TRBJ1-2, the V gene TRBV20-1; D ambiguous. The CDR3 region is CSARGGNGYTF. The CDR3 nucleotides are TGCAGTGCTAGAGGCGGGAATGGCTACACCTTC.